Ten or more counts support the clone carrying this T cell receptor beta chain. The antigen remains undetermined. From germline, CDR1 is SNHLY and CDR2 FYNNEI. V lost 6 bases to trimming and J lost 12 bases, with 15 bases between them. The CDR3 spans 12 residues. The source of the sample is a study of T cells after posttransplantation cyclophosphamide. Study results and caveats: Recipient CMV seropositivity and CMV reactivation strongly tracked TRB clonality. Later blood repertoires were often dominated by clones from the donor CD8+ memory compartment.

On the day of bone marrow donation, the related graft donor provided peripheral blood. Assay: immunoSEQ multiplex PCR; the TCRdb copy retains only in-frame clones and omits some. The sample has 30,000 to 35,000 clones, none seen only once. V usage is TRBV2 and J usage is TRBJ2-1; D is perhaps TRBD2 (7 bases). The clonotype originates from a woman aged 45-65 years in good health and a related stem cell transplant donor. Sequencing was done on a sample of PBMCs. CDR3 loop: CASRGGGAVQFF. Written as DNA, the CDR3 is TGTGCCAGCAGGGGAGGGGGTGCGGTGCAGTTCTTC.